This TCR beta chain was profiled in a study of CD8+ T cells in alopecia areata. Study in general: Scoring of severity for treated patients was based on percentage of affected scalp area. Study-wide points: Persistence in scalp and blood during tofacitinib was observed for many expanded lesional clones. Tofacitinib significantly decreased scalp clonality and expanded CD8+ clones among top 100. Given one nonresponder, whether baseline CD8+ expansion relates to response remains uncertain.

The CDR3 is made up of 13 amino acids. The germline CDR1 and CDR2 sequences are SEHNR and FQNEAQ (reference sequence). V was pared by 1 base and J by 10 bases, with 11 bases between. Documented treatment: oral pan-JAK inhibitor, 5-10 mg twice daily. It was cDNA, reverse transcribed from extracted RNA, that served as the sequencing template. Generated by immunoSEQ multiplex PCR, the TCRdb table keeps only in-frame clones and is missing some. The sample lists about 200,000 clones; approximately 60% were seen once. A remark on this clone: Its specificity is unknown.

The clonotype was recovered from a human donor with alopecia areata. Sequences were derived from CD4+ T cells sorted from blood, sampled at week 4, from a patient treated with tofacitinib. The chain combines TRBV7-9 with TRBJ2-1; D may correspond to TRBD1 or TRBD2 (5 bases each). The CDR3: CASSLGREREQFF. CDR3 nucleotides: TGTGCCAGCAGCTTAGGCAGGGAGAGGGAGCAGTTCTTC.